The 9 T cell receptor beta chains listed next were all sequenced from one sample in a study of blood T cell repertoires in COVID-19. Libraries were prepared by immunoSEQ multiplex PCR; TCRdb keeps only in-frame clonotypes and omits some of them. This sample has about 60,000 clones; 70% to 85% occur once, and the top ten carry 3.5% to 4.5%. The sample consisted of peripheral blood. The receptors derive from a man in his 60s with acute or convalescent COVID-19.

The rearrangement uses TRBV10-3 and TRBJ2-5, with a tentative D call TRBD2 (5 bases). From germline, CDR1 is ENHRY and CDR2 SYGVKD. This CDR3 has 16 amino acids. Trimming pared 2 bases from V and 4 bases from J, leaving 17 bases between. Here the CDR3 reads CAISEGLALRGETQYF. In DNA, the CDR3 is TGTGCCATCAGTGAGGGGCTAGCCCTCCGGGGAGAGACCCAGTACTTC.

The chain links TRBV7-9 to TRBJ2-1; no clear D gene. Germline CDR1 SEHNR, CDR2 FQNEAQ (reference sequence). Trimming shortened V by 4 bases and J by 2 bases, and 9 bases separated the two germline ends. The CDR3 runs 14 residues. The CDR3 here is CASSSSFAYNEQFF. The CDR3 nucleotides read TGTGCCAGCAGCTCTTCCTTTGCCTACAATGAGCAGTTCTTC. Filled out from reference TRBV7-9 and TRBJ2-1, the complete variable domain reads DTGVSQNPRHKITKRGQNVTFRCDPISEHNRLYWYRQTLGQGPEFLTYFQNEAQLEKSRLLSDRFSAERPKGSFSTLEIQRTEQGDSAMYLCASSSSFAYNEQFFGPGTRLTVL.

The chain has TRBV7-9 and TRBJ1-5, with 8 bases matching TRBD1. Germline-derived CDR1 and CDR2 are SEHNR and FQNEAQ (reference sequence). There are 16 residues in the CDR3. Trimming at V came to 5 bases and at J to 8 bases, leaving 14 bases not matched to a gene. CDR3 amino acids: CASSQGGGQGREPQHF. DNA for the CDR3: TGTGCCAGCAGCCAGGGGGGTGGACAGGGCCGGGAGCCCCAGCATTTT.

This clone was observed once. The V gene is TRBV5-6, the J gene TRBJ1-1; possible D gene TRBD1, 6 bases. Germline assignment: CDR1 SGHDT and CDR2 YYEEEE. The CDR3 runs to 14 residues. Trimming stripped 3 bases from V and 4 bases from J, with 13 bases between. The CDR3 DNA is TGTGCCAGCAGCTCCCCGGGGGGCGGCACTGAAGCTTTCTTT. Its protein is CASSSPGGGTEAFF. Full variable domain (remainder filled in from reference TRBV5-6 and TRBJ1-1): DAGVTQSPTHLIKTRGQQVTLRCSPKSGHDTVSWYQQALGQGPQFIFQYYEEEERQRGNFPDRFSGHQFPNYSSELNVNALLLGDSALYLCASSSPGGGTEAFFGQGTRLTVV.

This chain links TRBV2 with TRBJ2-5; 9 positions agree with TRBD2. Trimming removed 4 bases from V and 4 bases from J; junction bases left unmatched: 7. From germline, CDR1 is SNHLY and CDR2 FYNNEI. This CDR3 spans 15 amino acids. CDR3 in amino acids: CASSGVAGVVETQYF. Written as DNA, the CDR3 is TGTGCCAGCAGTGGTGTAGCGGGGGTTGTAGAGACCCAGTACTTC.

This clone showed up many times. V is TRBV2 and J is TRBJ1-2; TRBD1 matches 9 bases. This CDR3 has 17 amino acids. Germline V lookup: CDR1 SNHLY, CDR2 FYNNEI. V was pared by 8 bases and J by 5 bases, with 18 bases of the junction left unmatched. The CDR3 is CASPESRNRGPEYGYTF. CDR3 coding DNA: TGTGCCAGCCCCGAATCGAGAAACAGGGGGCCGGAATATGGCTACACCTTC.

This chain connects TRBV6-6 to TRBJ2-2, with 9 bases aligning to TRBD2. There are 16 residues in the CDR3. V dropped 6 bases and J dropped 6; count of bases not matched to a gene: 11. Germline CDR1 reads MNHNY; CDR2 reads SVGAGI (reference sequence). The CDR3 here is CASRPPERGDAGELFF. DNA for the CDR3: TGTGCCAGCAGGCCGCCCGAGCGGGGGGATGCCGGGGAGCTGTTTTTT.

The chain links TRBV2 to TRBJ1-6; unclear D gene. With 4 bases removed from V and 7 bases from J, the gap between germline ends came to 5 bases. Germline assignment: CDR1 SNHLY and CDR2 FYNNEI. The CDR3 is 12 amino acids. CDR3 loop: CASSGPNSPLHF. CDR3 nucleotide sequence: TGTGCCAGCAGTGGTCCGAATTCACCCCTCCACTTT.

V gene TRBV5-4 combines with J gene TRBJ1-5, with 8 bases matching TRBD1. The CDR3 contains 15 residues. Per the germline V gene, CDR1 is SGHNT and CDR2 is YYREEE (reference sequence). The trim removed 4 bases at V and 0 bases at J, leaving 3 bases unmatched. The CDR3 is CASSRQGNSNQPQHF. The CDR3 DNA follows: TGTGCCAGCAGCCGACAGGGGAATAGCAATCAGCCCCAGCATTTT.